This T cell receptor (beta chain) emerged from a study of blood T cell repertoires in COVID-19. The CDR3 sequence is 16 residues long. V shed 4 bases and J 1 base; nucleotides not matched to a gene: 9. Germline lookup yields CDR1 SGHRS and CDR2 YFSETQ. Authors' analysis steps: Cell counts per sample came from amplifying reference gene primers. TCRdb's table, derived via immunoSEQ multiplex PCR, lists solely in-frame clones and lacks some. The V and J calls and clone size come from that table; D and trimming were worked out from the DNA. The sample contains about 66,000 clones, roughly 89% of which appear only once.

The sequenced sample consisted of peripheral blood. The J gene is TRBJ2-3, the V gene TRBV5-1; 7 bases are shared with TRBD1. This clonotype was sampled from a man in his 60s with acute or convalescent COVID-19. CDR3 region: CASSPPHDRGTDTQYF. For the CDR3, the DNA is TGCGCCAGCAGCCCTCCTCACGACAGGGGCACAGATACGCAGTATTTT. The full variable domain, its missing parts supplied by reference TRBV5-1 and TRBJ2-3, is KAGVTQTPRYLIKTRGQQVTLSCSPISGHRSVSWYQQTPGQGLQFLFEYFSETQRNKGNFPGRFSGRQFSNSRSEMNVSTLELGDSALYLCASSPPHDRGTDTQYFGPGTRLTVL.